This T cell receptor beta chain was identified during a study of T cells after yellow fever vaccination. Background on the study: With SMART-Seq v4 Ultra Low Input, the fractions containing low cell numbers were prepared.

Per germline, CDR1 SGHRS and CDR2 YFSETQ. The ends were cut back, 4 bases at V and 2 bases at J, with 10 bases in the middle. The CDR3 consists of 13 residues. One entry per CDR3 protein results from TCRdb running MiXCR on the 5' RACE reads. Of about 240,000 distinct CDR3 sequences detected, about 7.1% appear once; the ten largest clones hold approximately 0.87%. This clonotype was recorded many times. The source is a man aged 30 to 45 who received the YFV17D yellow fever vaccine. The sequencing used CD4+ T cells sorted from PBMCs, collected 15 days after the yellow fever booster vaccination. The chain employs TRBV5-1 and TRBJ2-7, with a possible D match to TRBD1 (5 bases). The CDR3 nucleotides are TGCGCCAGCAGCCGCGCACAGGCCTACGAGCAGTACTTC. Translation: CASSRAQAYEQYF. Together with reference TRBV5-1 and TRBJ2-7, the CDR3 gives the full variable domain: KAGVTQTPRYLIKTRGQQVTLSCSPISGHRSVSWYQQTPGQGLQFLFEYFSETQRNKGNFPGRFSGRQFSNSRSEMNVSTLELGDSALYLCASSRAQAYEQYFGPGTRLTVT.